This T cell receptor beta chain emerged from a study of T cell responses to AZD1222 COVID-19 vaccine. Profiled with immunoSEQ multiplex PCR; TCRdb holds only in-frame clones, not every one. This sample has about 110,000 clones, with around 90% found just once. The material sequenced was peripheral blood, taken on day 0 of AZD1222 vaccination. The TCR comes from an adult in good health.

The CDR3 DNA reads TGCAGTGCTCGTGAACGGCCCTCCCCTAGCTCCTACAATGAGCAGTTCTTC. Translating gives CSARERPSPSSYNEQFF. The V call is TRBV20-1, the J call TRBJ2-1, with D hard to call. Germline V lookup: CDR1 DFQATT, CDR2 SNEGSKA (reference sequence). This CDR3 is built from 17 residues. V was pared by 5 bases and J by 0 bases, with 20 bases between.